These 6 T cell receptor beta chains were all obtained from the same sample, sequenced in a study of radiotherapy plus CTLA-4 blockade in lung cancer. Generated by immunoSEQ multiplex PCR, the TCRdb table keeps only in-frame clones and is missing some. The table has about 80,000 clones, over 70% seen once. The sequencing here drew on peripheral blood, taken from a patient treated with radiotherapy plus ipilimumab. These TCRs come from a human donor with non-small cell lung cancer whose response to radiotherapy plus ipilimumab could not be evaluated. Some clones in this sample may be carry-over from other donors' samples.

The chain couples TRBV7-2 to TRBJ1-5; D uncertain. Trimming took 3 bases from V and 0 from J, leaving 9 bases between them. CDR3 size: 15 residues. Germline V gene lookup returns CDR1 SGHTA and CDR2 FQGNSA. Here the CDR3 DNA reads TGTGCCAGCAGCTTTATTTTGGCTAGCAATCAGCCCCAGCATTTT. Its translation is CASSFILASNQPQHF. The full variable domain, completed using reference TRBV7-2 and TRBJ1-5, is GAGVSQSPSNKVTEKGKDVELRCDPISGHTALYWYRQSLGQGLEFLIYFQGNSAPDKSGLPSDRFSAERTGGSVSTLTIQRTQQEDSAVYLCASSFILASNQPQHFGDGTRLSIL.

The sample holds one count of this clone. The rearrangement links TRBV5-5 to TRBJ2-7; TRBD1 agrees at 10 bases. The CDR3 totals 14 residues. J gave up 6 bases and V 5 bases, and 8 bases lay outside the gene matches. Germline CDR1 is SGHKS and CDR2 is YYEKEE (reference sequence). CDR3 bases: TGTGCCAGCAGTCAGACGGGACAGGGGCTCGAGCAGTACTTC. Amino acid sequence: CASSQTGQGLEQYF.

Comments on this clone: Other DNA variants within this sample encode the same CDR3. V gene TRBV5-4 combines with J gene TRBJ2-5, with 8 bases identical to TRBD2. Looked up from germline, CDR1 is SGHNT and CDR2 is YYREEE (reference sequence). V shed 5 bases and J 2 bases; nucleotides not matched to a gene: 8. CDR3 length: 15 amino acids. The CDR3 reads CASSLRLAGQETQYF. Here the CDR3 DNA reads TGTGCCAGCAGTCTTCGGCTAGCGGGTCAAGAGACCCAGTACTTC.

The rearrangement uses TRBV7-9 and TRBJ2-3, with TRBD1 identical over 7 bases. The germline V gene has CDR1 SEHNR and CDR2 FQNEAQ (reference sequence). J was trimmed by 1 base and V by 3 bases; bases with no gene match: 4. This CDR3 comprises 15 residues. CDR3 in DNA: TGTGCCAGCAGCTTGGGGGACAGTCGCACAGATACGCAGTATTTT. Its protein is CASSLGDSRTDTQYF. The variable domain in full, with the rest retrieved from reference TRBV7-9 and TRBJ2-3, is DTGVSQNPRHKITKRGQNVTFRCDPISEHNRLYWYRQTLGQGPEFLTYFQNEAQLEKSRLLSDRFSAERPKGSFSTLEIQRTEQGDSAMYLCASSLGDSRTDTQYFGPGTRLTVL.

The chain joins TRBV7-8 to TRBJ1-1; no clear D gene. V gave up 1 base and J gave up 0 bases, with 6 bases separating them. The CDR3 extends over 14 amino acids. Germline V gene lookup returns CDR1 SGHVS and CDR2 FQNEAQ. This CDR3 reads CASSLDPMNTEAFF. The CDR3 DNA reads as TGTGCCAGCAGCTTAGATCCCATGAACACTGAAGCTTTCTTT.

This chain connects TRBV27 to TRBJ1-5; D unresolved. Germline lookup yields CDR1 MNHEY and CDR2 SMNVEV (reference sequence). CDR3 size: 13 residues. The ends were cut back, 6 bases at V and 4 bases at J, with 10 bases in the middle. CDR3 protein: CASSWTGNQPQHF. The CDR3 DNA follows: TGTGCCAGCAGCTGGACGGGGAATCAGCCCCAGCATTTT.